This T cell receptor (beta chain) was documented in a study of cytomegalovirus exposure and HLA in healthy donors listed by TCRdb under 2017. General notes on the study: According to an earlier analysis of around 600 of the donors, roughly 180 million T cells yielded over 100 million unique TCR beta sequences and about 300 Gb of sequence data. About 280 gigabases of sequencing data and approximately 85 million unique TCR sequences were included in an early release covering about 620 HLA-typed donors. Among the roughly 400 genotyped donors, about 83% belonged to the genetic ancestry cluster associated with self-reported Caucasian donors. The study was designed to test whether signatures of past pathogen exposure could be identified by cataloging public T cell receptors. The study profiled the T cell repertoires of some 610 subjects by immunosequencing and related them to cytomegalovirus serostatus. A separate validation cohort of about 110 different subjects was used in addition to the roughly 670-subject first cohort. To predict cytomegalovirus infection status, the study brought together high-throughput TCR immunosequencing, statistical association of individual TCRs with disease status, and machine learning. To study patterns of TCR occurrence, a later analysis re-analyzed previously published TCR beta repertoires from just over 650 donors and added high-resolution HLA genotyping. Rather than using new phenotypic data, the later analysis identified candidate immune exposures from TCR beta sequences and from how often those sequences occurred across donors. In an earlier analysis of over 550 of the donors, high-throughput TCR beta sequencing was used to judge whether each TCR beta V gene segment behaved as functional or pseudogenic. Donor age, sex, ethnicity and CMV serostatus were collected together with the repertoire data. In a later genetic analysis, genome-wide SNP genotypes for about three fifths of the roughly 670 donors were used, and that subset was treated as a discovery cohort. All discovery cohort repertoires had been generated on a single sequencing platform. HLA typing included class I and class II loci at four-digit resolution. Typing coverage varied by locus: 629-630 donors for A, B, C, DRB1 and DQB1; approximately 560 for DQA1; more than 600 for DPA1; some 470 for DPB1. About five DR-DQ haplotypes were handled as single units for association and clustering because linkage in the cohort was strong. Across some 400 genotyped donors of the cohort, an average of about 240,000 unique TCR beta nucleotide sequences per donor were sequenced, and approximately 19% of those sequences were non-productive. Beyond this particular receptor, the publication reports: The 87-base-pair reads could not distinguish some IMGT-functional V segments, including TRBV6-2 and TRBV6-3, so those segments were excluded. HLA typing was unavailable for some donors at each locus, so association tests used only the typed subset. Compared with the approximately 670-donor mean, donors in an Asian-associated ancestry cluster had fewer N-insertions in productive TCRs, according to a later genetic analysis. Immune exposure information for the cohort was limited to CMV serostatus. Linkage disequilibrium might explain the correlated functional status among segregating V segments, but an unknown experimental factor could not be excluded. Across donors, most TCR sequences were observed very rarely, whereas some public TCRs were present in many individuals. Because counts were too low, roughly 16 rarely observed V segments, including chromosome 9 orphons, were left out of the earlier analysis of a few hundred of the donors. In the study, around 150 TCR beta chains were listed as associated with cytomegalovirus. Several of the top co-occurrence clusters appeared to be linked to parvovirus B19, influenza, CMV and Epstein-Barr virus, according to a later analysis. Sequencing depth was assumed to be roughly uniform across donors in the presence/absence analyses, though that assumption may not hold. Compared with equally common non-associated chains, HLA-associated TCR beta chains in a later analysis were more clonally expanded and had lower generation probabilities. The classifier was reported to diagnose cytomegalovirus status with high specificity and sensitivity in both the original and validation cohorts. Assigning TCR associations to individual alleles was difficult when HLA alleles, especially DR and DQ, strongly co-occurred. A later analysis found that most CMV-associated TCR beta chains appeared HLA-restricted, with HLA associations seemingly driven largely by CMV exposure. A later analysis associated about 17,000 TCR beta sequences with specific HLA alleles at a false discovery rate of 0.05. In an earlier analysis of some 550 of the donors, most TCR beta V segments were observed in productive rearrangements about 87% or about 30% of the time, broadly matching IMGT annotations. A cluster of highly shared sequence variants was judged likely to represent a technical artifact of the sequencing pipeline. In a later genetic analysis, a missense DCLRE1C variant was associated with V-gene and J-gene trimming of TCR beta chains, and the association was replicated in an independent cohort. According to a later analysis, TCR association rates differed among HLA loci, with DRB1 alleles showing the most associated TCRs and HLA-C alleles showing the fewest. This cohort had only TCR beta chains sequenced, and the lack of alpha or paired-chain data limited which features could be detected. A few of the identified cytomegalovirus-associated TCR beta chains were confirmed in vitro to be specific for cytomegalovirus antigens. A further reported finding was that TCR beta sequences accurately predicted the HLA-A and HLA-B alleles for most subjects in the first cohort. It was suggested by the authors that the approach could potentially be generalized to other disease states and immunological phenotypes.

V has 6 bases trimmed and J has 5 bases trimmed; junction bases matching no gene number 8. Based on the germline V gene, the CDR1 and CDR2 sequences are MNHEY and SVGAGI. From its cysteine to its phenylalanine, the CDR3 spans 14 amino acids. This entry keeps only the CDR3 DNA: 42 bases, framed from base 1. With regard to this clone: There is no known antigen for this receptor.

The library was produced with the immunoSEQ multiplex PCR assay. A mixture of 60 forward primers for TCR Vbeta segments and 13 reverse primers for TCR Jbeta segments was used in the multiplex PCR. Amplification of the CDR3 region of rearranged TCR beta genes was performed with a multiplex PCR assay on genomic DNA. The amplified TCR beta libraries were sequenced on the Illumina HiSeq System as 87-base-pair reads. Per the authors' processing: In a later analysis, tens of millions of unique TCR beta chains were counted across the roughly 670 repertoires, and approximately 9.9 million of these chains were shared by at least two donors. A nearest-neighbor algorithm error-corrected the raw reads and collapsed the reads into unique sequences, merging closely related sequences to remove PCR and sequencing errors. To assign V, D and J gene segments, CDR3 sequences were aligned to IMGT reference sequences. Each retained sequence needed at least a six-nucleotide match to both a V gene segment and a J gene segment. A rearrangement counted as productive if the CDR3 had no stop codons and remained in frame with V and J, and every other rearrangement counted as non-productive. Following IMGT convention, CDR3 was defined as the stretch from the second conserved V-encoded cysteine up to the conserved J-encoded phenylalanine. The earlier analysis of approximately 500 of the donors excluded sequences that lacked an unambiguous match to a single V gene segment. An earlier analysis of several hundred of the donors called V segments functional above 56.7% productive rearrangements and segregating when the between-donor standard deviation exceeded 5%. To diagnose cytomegalovirus status from the catalog of TCR beta chain sequences, a statistical classification framework was built. V and J gene assignment, in a later analysis, came from comparing TCR nucleotide sequences with IMGT/GENE-DB human TR gene sequences. Using the TCRdist pipeline, a later analysis assigned CDR3 sequences along with most-parsimonious VDJ recombination scenarios. A later analysis defined each TCR beta chain by its CDR3 amino acid sequence plus V-gene family, and excluded reads lacking a unique V-gene family. In a later analysis, around 600 highly shared, low-generation-probability nucleotide sequences were removed to address suspected cross-contamination and a sequencing artifact. In a later analysis, a clonal expansion index was calculated for each public chain from normalized within-repertoire ranks of inferred template counts. A later analysis computed generation probabilities with a VDJ recombination model fitted to out-of-frame rearrangements, and checked the results against IGoR. Hypergeometric tests were used in a later analysis to score TCR-TCR, TCR-HLA and TCR-CMV co-occurrence, with a repertoire-size bias correction applied to the TCR pairs. False discovery rates were estimated in a later analysis by permuting HLA or CMV assignments 20 times. In a later analysis, co-occurring TCRs were grouped with DBSCAN, and TCRdist sequence similarity was added when clustering was performed within HLA-allele-positive subsets. For co-occurrence clustering, repertoires with fewer than 30,000 or more than 120,000 public chains were excluded, along with roughly 5 repertoires with anomalous nucleotide sharing. This is the immuneACCESS table as TCRdb keeps it, with only in-frame sequences that have V and J called. A part of the clones is gone; compared with another copy, unresolved V genes explain less than half, and the rest is unexplained. V, J and clone size reflect that table, while D and trimming were determined from the DNA. The sample table gives about 140,000 clones. The ten largest clones take up 0.96% of the sample.

The cohort consisted of fewer than 700 healthy bone marrow donors. At the time of sampling, all cohort members were nominally healthy, though unrecorded immune exposures were likely present. The donor was CMV seronegative and belonged to the group of 380 or so seronegative cohort members. Each donor provided a peripheral blood sample, and peripheral blood mononuclear cells were used for TCR beta sequencing. The Qiagen DNeasy Blood Extraction Kit was used to extract genomic DNA from the blood cell samples. The sample comprised PBMCs. The sequence joins TRBV6-5 to TRBJ2-7, and TRBD2 matches 9 of the central bases. This TCR derives from a male donor in good health and CMV-seronegative. CDR3 loop: CASSSGLAYHEQYF. The nucleotide sequence is TGTGCCAGCAGCTCCGGACTAGCGTACCACGAGCAGTACTTC.